This T cell receptor beta chain is from a study of PD-1 blockade in mismatch repair-deficient tumors. For the study at large: All were previously treated, progressing patients with approximately 12 mismatch repair-deficient cancer types. Study-wide results and caveats: After pembrolizumab, tumor-resident clones rose rapidly, then generally contracted before radiologic responses.

All patients were mismatch repair deficient, assessed by either PCR or immunohistochemistry. A few pembrolizumab responders had their TCRs sequenced. CDR1 SGDLS and CDR2 YYNGEE come from the germline V gene. This CDR3 comprises 15 residues. V shed 3 bases, J shed 6 bases, and the junction held 6 bases outside the gene matches. The assay was immunoSEQ multiplex PCR, and TCRdb's table has in-frame clones only and misses some. This sample carries tens of thousands of clones, over 70% of them seen once, and the ten largest clones take around 2.7%. This clone was picked up a small number of times. Its target is not known.

The chain carries TRBV9 and TRBJ1-1; TRBD1 matches 12 bases. The TCR comes from an adult with mismatch repair-deficient cancer. The sample was peripheral blood, taken 12 weeks after starting pembrolizumab. CDR3 amino acids: CASSGGTGGRAEAFF. CDR3 nucleotides: TGTGCCAGCAGCGGAGGGACAGGGGGCAGGGCTGAAGCTTTCTTT.